This is a list of T cell receptor beta chains from one sample in a study of molecular identifiers for immune sequencing clone quantification. TCRdb reprocessed the PCR reads via MiXCR and lists one record per CDR3 protein. The sample shows hundreds of thousands of distinct CDR3 sequences, about a fifth of them seen only once. The material sequenced was naive CD8+ T cells from blood, with Jurkat cell RNA spiked in. These receptors all stem from a human donor in good health. Some libraries in this study had Jurkat cell RNA spiked in. The CDR3 runs from the conserved cysteine through the conserved F or W. D genes are given only for firm matches. A row's size may be missing; if present it is once, few, many or a size class.

V gene	J gene	D gene	clone size	CDR3 protein	CDR3 DNA
TRBV4-3	TRBJ1-5	.	.	CASSQETVSNQPQHF	TGCGCCAGCAGCCAAGAGACGGTTAGCAATCAGCCCCAGCATTTT
TRBV7-9	TRBJ2-5	.	many	CASSSWGRGETQYF	TGTGCCAGCAGCTCGTGGGGGCGGGGAGAGACCCAGTACTTC
TRBV7-9	TRBJ2-3	TRBD1	many	CASSLALTGDTDTQYF	TGTGCCAGCAGCTTAGCGTTGACAGGGGACACAGATACGCAGTATTTT
TRBV6-5	TRBJ2-6	.	many	CASSYFVGTAHSGANVLTF	TGTGCCAGCAGTTACTTTGTCGGGACCGCCCACTCTGGGGCCAACGTCCTGACTTTC
TRBV19	TRBJ2-5	TRBD1	few	CASSTAGTGFETQYF	TGTGCCAGTAGTACCGCCGGGACAGGGTTCGAGACCCAGTACTTC
TRBV20-1	TRBJ1-1	.	many	CSARDRRRTEAFF	TGCAGTGCTAGAGACAGGCGGAGGACTGAAGCTTTCTTT
TRBV10-3	TRBJ2-7	.	.	CAISESHEQYF	TGTGCCATCAGTGAGTCCCACGAGCAGTACTTC
TRBV12-3/TRBV12-4	TRBJ2-5	TRBD1	many	CASSPGTGPQETQYF	TGTGCCAGCAGTCCCGGGACAGGTCCCCAAGAGACCCAGTACTTC
TRBV20-1	TRBJ2-7	.	.	CSARSQTSSYGQYF	TGCAGTGCTAGATCACAGACGAGCTCCTACGGGCAGTACTTC
TRBV4-3	TRBJ1-1	TRBD1	many	CASSQANRGPLIPAFF	TGCGCCAGCAGCCAAGCCAACAGGGGCCCGCTGATCCCAGCTTTCTTT
TRBV7-9	TRBJ2-7	.	few	CASSLAGLTYEQYF	TGTGCCAGCAGCTTGGCAGGGCTCACCTACGAGCAGTACTTC
TRBV20-1	TRBJ2-1	.	.	CSARGVNGVEQFF	TGCAGTGCTAGAGGGGTCAATGGGGTTGAGCAGTTCTTC
TRBV7-9	TRBJ1-1	TRBD1	once	CASSSRDRGPEAFF	TGTGCCAGCAGCTCGAGGGACAGGGGGCCTGAAGCTTTCTTT
TRBV11-2	TRBJ2-3	TRBD1	few	CASSSWTGVDTDTQYF	TGTGCCAGCAGCTCTTGGACAGGGGTTGACACAGATACGCAGTATTTT
TRBV19	TRBJ1-6	.	.	CASSIHQGLNSPLHF	TGTGCCAGTAGTATACACCAAGGTTTGAATTCACCCCTCCACTTT
TRBV7-2	TRBJ2-3	.	.	CASSPAGLALTDTQYF	TGTGCCAGCAGCCCCGCGGGGCTAGCGCTCACAGATACGCAGTATTTT
TRBV7-6	TRBJ2-7	.	many	CASSSSAYEQYF	TGTGCCAGCAGCTCCTCAGCCTACGAGCAGTACTTC
TRBV7-9	TRBJ2-3	.	few	CASSLQAISTDTQYF	TGTGCCAGCAGCTTACAGGCAATCAGCACAGATACGCAGTATTTT
TRBV11-2	TRBJ2-2	.	.	CASIPNWWGGNTGELFF	TGTGCCAGCATCCCAAATTGGTGGGGAGGGAACACCGGGGAGCTGTTTTTT
TRBV10-2	TRBJ1-1	.	many	CASSRGAAATEAFF	TGCGCCAGCAGTCGGGGGGCAGCGGCCACTGAAGCTTTCTTT
TRBV5-4	TRBJ2-5	TRBD1	many	CASSPTGTGVETQYF	TGTGCCAGCAGCCCTACCGGGACAGGGGTAGAGACCCAGTACTTC
TRBV3-1	TRBJ2-1	.	few	CASSQLEDRPNNEQFF	TGTGCCAGCAGCCAACTAGAGGACAGACCAAACAATGAGCAGTTCTTC
TRBV28	TRBJ2-3	.	many	CASRSQGTDTQYF	TGTGCCAGCAGGTCACAGGGCACAGATACGCAGTATTTT
TRBV28	TRBJ2-7	TRBD1	.	CASSQGVVQYF	TGTGCCAGCAGCCAGGGGGTCGTGCAGTACTTC
TRBV27	TRBJ2-7	TRBD2	many	CASSLVWTSGMPSYEQYF	TGTGCCAGCAGTTTAGTATGGACTAGCGGGATGCCCTCCTACGAGCAGTACTTC
TRBV28	TRBJ2-7	.	many	CASRPGRALISYEQYF	TGTGCCAGCCGTCCGGGTCGCGCTCTTATCTCCTACGAGCAGTACTTC
TRBV12-3/TRBV12-4	TRBJ2-2	.	many	CASSPETGELFF	TGTGCCAGCAGTCCTGAGACCGGGGAGCTGTTTTTT
TRBV6-1	TRBJ2-1	TRBD1	few	CASSERRQGAFYNEQFF	TGTGCCAGCAGTGAACGTCGACAGGGGGCTTTCTACAATGAGCAGTTCTTC
TRBV28	TRBJ2-7	.	many	CASSFLPGPEQYF	TGTGCCAGCAGTTTCTTGCCGGGGCCCGAGCAGTACTTC
TRBV6-2/TRBV6-3	TRBJ1-1	.	few	CASSYSHETGQNTEAFF	TGTGCCAGCAGTTACTCGCACGAAACGGGACAGAACACTGAAGCTTTCTTT
TRBV6-2/TRBV6-3	TRBJ2-1	.	many	CASTGSADPYNEQFF	TGTGCCAGCACGGGATCGGCAGACCCCTACAATGAGCAGTTCTTC
TRBV4-3	TRBJ2-3	TRBD1	many	CASSQDRPDRGTDTQYF	TGCGCCAGCAGCCAAGATCGTCCGGACAGGGGCACAGATACGCAGTATTTT
TRBV6-5	TRBJ1-4	.	many	CASSYTPGTSNEKLFF	TGTGCCAGCAGTTACACCCCAGGGACATCTAATGAAAAACTGTTTTTT